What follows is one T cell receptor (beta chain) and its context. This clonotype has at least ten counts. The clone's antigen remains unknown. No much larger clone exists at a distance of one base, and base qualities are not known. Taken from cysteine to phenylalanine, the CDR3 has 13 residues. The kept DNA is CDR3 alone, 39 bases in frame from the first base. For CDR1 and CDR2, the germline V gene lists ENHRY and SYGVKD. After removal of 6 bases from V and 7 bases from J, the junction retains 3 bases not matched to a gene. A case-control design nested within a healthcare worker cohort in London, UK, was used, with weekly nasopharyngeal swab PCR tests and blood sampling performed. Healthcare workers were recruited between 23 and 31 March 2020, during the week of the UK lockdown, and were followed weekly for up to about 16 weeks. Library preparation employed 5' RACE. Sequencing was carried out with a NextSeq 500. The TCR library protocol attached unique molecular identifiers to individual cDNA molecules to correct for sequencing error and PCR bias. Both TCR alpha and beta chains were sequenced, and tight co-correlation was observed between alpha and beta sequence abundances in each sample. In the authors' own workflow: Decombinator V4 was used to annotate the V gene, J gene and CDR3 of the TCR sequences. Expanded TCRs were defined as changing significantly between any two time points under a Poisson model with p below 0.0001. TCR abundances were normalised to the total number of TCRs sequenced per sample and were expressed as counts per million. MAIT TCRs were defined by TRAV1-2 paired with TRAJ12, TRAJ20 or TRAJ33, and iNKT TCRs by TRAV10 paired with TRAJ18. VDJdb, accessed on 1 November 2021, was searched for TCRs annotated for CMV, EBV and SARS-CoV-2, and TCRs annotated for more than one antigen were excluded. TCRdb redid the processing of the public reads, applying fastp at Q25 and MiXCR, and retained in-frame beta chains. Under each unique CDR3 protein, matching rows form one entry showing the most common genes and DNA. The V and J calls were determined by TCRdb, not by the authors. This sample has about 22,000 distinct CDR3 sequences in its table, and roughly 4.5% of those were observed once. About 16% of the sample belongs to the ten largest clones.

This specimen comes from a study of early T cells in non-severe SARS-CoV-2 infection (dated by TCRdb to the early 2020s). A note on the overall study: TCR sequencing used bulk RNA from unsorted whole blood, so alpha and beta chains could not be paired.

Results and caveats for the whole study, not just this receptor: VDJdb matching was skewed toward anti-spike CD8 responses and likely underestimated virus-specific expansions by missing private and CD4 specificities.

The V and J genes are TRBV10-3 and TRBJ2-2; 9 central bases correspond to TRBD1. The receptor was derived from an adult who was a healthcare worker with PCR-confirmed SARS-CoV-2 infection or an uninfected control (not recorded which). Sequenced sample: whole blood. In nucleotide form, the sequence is TGTGCCATCAGACAGGGGGCGAGCGGGGAGCTGTTTTTT. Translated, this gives CAIRQGASGELFF.